The 21 T cell receptor beta chains reported below all come from one sample, sequenced in a study of shared clonotypes between healthy human individuals. TCRdb's copy holds only in-frame clones and misses some; the assay was immunoSEQ multiplex PCR. The table has around 500,000 clones, about four fifths seen once. Sequencing input: PBMCs. The receptors here all came from a woman in her forties in good health. Some clones in this sample may be carry-over from other donors' samples.

The gene calls are TRBV7-9 and TRBJ1-4; the D gene is possibly TRBD1 (6 bases). CDR1 is SEHNR and CDR2 is FQNEAQ in the germline V gene (reference sequence). Trimming took 6 bases from V and 7 from J, leaving 12 bases between them. The CDR3 length is 13 residues. DNA for the CDR3: TGTGCCAGCAGAAGGGGGGAAGCTGAAAAACTGTTTTTT. It codes for CASRRGEAEKLFF.

V usage is TRBV19 and J usage is TRBJ1-5, with D tentatively TRBD1 (5 bases). The CDR3 spans 13 residues. Germline V CDR1 and CDR2: LNHDA, SQIVND (reference sequence). The V gene lost 6 bases and the J gene lost 5 bases, with 11 bases spanning the gap. This chain's CDR3 is CASSQGVDQPQHF. The CDR3 region has the DNA TGTGCCAGTAGCCAAGGGGTGGATCAGCCCCAGCATTTT. Based on the CDR3 plus reference TRBV19 and TRBJ1-5, the full variable domain is DGGITQSPKYLFRKEGQNVTLSCEQNLNHDAMYWYRQDPGQGLRLIYYSQIVNDFQKGDIAEGYSVSREKKESFPLTVTSAQKNPTAFYLCASSQGVDQPQHFGDGTRLSIL.

Points on this clone: Relative to the germline gene, one junction end is altered; a read error may explain this. This rearrangement joins TRBV15 to TRBJ2-2, with 8 nucleotides matching TRBD2. CDR1 and CDR2 (germline): LNHNV, YYDKDF (reference sequence). The CDR3 has 16 residues. CDR3 loop: CASRERAGGNTGELFF. Written as DNA, the CDR3 is TGTGCCTCCAGAGAAAGGGCGGGAGGGAACACCGGGGAGCTGTTTTTT.

The chain is built from TRBV7-3 and TRBJ2-2, with a tentative D call TRBD1 (6 bases). The germline CDR1 and CDR2 sequences are SGHTA and FQGTGA. Trimming shortened V by 1 base and J by 1 base, and 7 bases separated the two germline ends. The CDR3 is 15 residues long. CDR3 sequence: CASSLSRGNTGELFF. In DNA, the CDR3 is TGTGCCAGCAGCTTAAGCAGGGGGAACACCGGGGAGCTGTTTTTT.

This chain uses TRBV7-2 with TRBJ2-2; TRBD2 matches at 11 bases. V lost 1 base and J lost 6; bases outside the gene matches: 4. The CDR3 runs 16 residues. Germline V lookup: CDR1 SGHTA, CDR2 FQGNSA. Here the CDR3 DNA reads TGTGCCAGCAGCTTAGGCGGTAGCGGGAGGGCCGGGGAGCTGTTTTTT. This encodes CASSLGGSGRAGELFF.

The gene calls are TRBV15 and TRBJ2-3; D is uncertain. CDR3 length equals 16 residues. V was shortened by 0 bases and J by 1 base, with 11 bases between the two germline ends. The germline V gene encodes CDR1 LNHNV and CDR2 YYDKDF (reference sequence). The CDR3 protein is CATSRDRRIRTDTQYF. CDR3 nucleotides: TGTGCCACCAGCAGAGATCGTCGCATTCGCACAGATACGCAGTATTTT.

The chain recombines TRBV11-2 with TRBJ2-5; D tentatively fits TRBD1 or TRBD2 (6 bases each). This CDR3 region has 15 residues. V was shortened by 1 base and J by 5 bases, with 14 bases between the two germline ends. The germline V gene encodes CDR1 SGHAT and CDR2 FQNNGV. CDR3 DNA: TGTGCCAGCAGCTTAGGCCGGGGGCGGCAGGAGACCCAGTACTTC. It encodes CASSLGRGRQETQYF.

This rearrangement joins TRBV6-4 to TRBJ2-3, with 7 nucleotides matching TRBD2. The CDR3 extends over 14 amino acids. Germline CDR1 is MRHNA and CDR2 is SNTAGT. V gave up 4 bases and J gave up 3 bases; unmatched junction bases: 4. The CDR3 reads CASSVSGGTDTQYF. As DNA, the CDR3 is TGTGCCAGCAGTGTATCGGGGGGAACAGATACGCAGTATTTT.

This rearrangement joins TRBV27 to TRBJ2-1, with 10 positions matching TRBD2. CDR1 and CDR2 (germline): MNHEY, SMNVEV (reference sequence). V lost 5 bases to trimming and J lost 4 bases; unmatched junction nucleotides: 5. CDR3 length: 15 amino acids. CDR3 residues: CASSRASGGYNEQFF. The CDR3 nucleotides read TGTGCCAGCAGTAGGGCTAGCGGGGGATACAATGAGCAGTTCTTC.

The chain links TRBV5-4 to TRBJ2-5; D may match TRBD1 or TRBD2 (6 bases each). The J call is doubtful: the DNA matches TRBJ2-7 better. The CDR3 consists of 13 residues. CDR1 and CDR2 (germline): SGHNT, YYREEE (reference sequence). Written as DNA, the CDR3 is TGTGCCAGCAGCTTTGGGGGGCTGGGCGAGCAGTACTTC. Its translation is CASSFGGLGEQYF.

The chain joins TRBV27 to TRBJ2-5; D is perhaps TRBD1 (5 bases). V lost 5 bases and J lost 1, with 11 bases in between. Germline V gene lookup returns CDR1 MNHEY and CDR2 SMNVEV (reference sequence). The CDR3 runs 14 residues. CDR3 region: CASSTWGSQETQYF. CDR3 in DNA: TGTGCCAGCAGTACTTGGGGCAGCCAAGAGACCCAGTACTTC.

This clone was recorded only once. The chain uses TRBV19 and TRBJ2-3, with D perhaps TRBD2 (6 bases). Trimming pared 7 bases from V and 5 bases from J, leaving 22 bases between. The germline gives CDR1 LNHDA, CDR2 SQIVND (reference sequence). This CDR3 comprises 16 residues. CDR3 sequence (DNA): TGTGCCAGTACCCCCCGAGACGCGGGAAGGGTAGATACGCAGTATTTT. Translation gives CASTPRDAGRVDTQYF.

V and J are TRBV11-2 and TRBJ2-7, with D tentatively TRBD2 (6 bases). Trimming took off 1 base at V and 3 bases at J, with 10 bases between the two ends. Germline-derived CDR1 and CDR2 are SGHAT and FQNNGV. This CDR3 is 14 amino acids long. The CDR3 DNA is TGTGCCAGCAGCTTAGTCCGGGGAGGCTACGAGCAGTACTTC. Translated, it gives CASSLVRGGYEQYF. The whole variable domain, filled in from reference TRBV11-2 and TRBJ2-7, reads EAGVAQSPRYKIIEKRQSVAFWCNPISGHATLYWYQQILGQGPKLLIQFQNNGVVDDSQLPKDRFSAERLKGVDSTLKIQPAKLEDSAVYLCASSLVRGGYEQYFGPGTRLTVT.

The chain has TRBV19 and TRBJ2-1; 7 positions agree with TRBD1. Germline loops: CDR1 LNHDA, CDR2 SQIVND (reference sequence). CDR3 length equals 13 residues. Trimming at V came to 4 bases and at J to 10 bases, leaving 7 bases not matched to a gene. This CDR3 reads CASSTITGQEQFF. In DNA form, the CDR3 reads TGTGCCAGTAGTACTATCACGGGACAGGAGCAGTTCTTC.

V and J are TRBV30 and TRBJ1-1; no clear D. The CDR3 covers 10 residues. Trimming cost V 6 bases and J 1 base, with 3 bases left between them. Germline V gives CDR1 GTSNPN, CDR2 SVGIG (reference sequence). The CDR3 coding sequence is TGTGCCTGTCAGAACACTGAAGCTTTCTTT. Translating it yields CACQNTEAFF.

The chain combines TRBV6-5 with TRBJ2-7; TRBD1 aligns across 8 bases. The junction had 4 bases not matched to a gene; V was cut back by 6 bases and J by 3 bases. CDR1 MNHEY and CDR2 SVGAGI come from the germline V gene. The CDR3 extends over 13 amino acids. The DNA of the CDR3 is TGTGCCAGCAGCCGACAGGGGTACTACGAGCAGTACTTC. Its translation: CASSRQGYYEQYF.

The CDR3 bases are TGCGCCAGCAGCTCGAGGACTAGCTCCTACAATGAGCAGTTCTTC. Its translation: CASSSRTSSYNEQFF. V is TRBV5-1 and J is TRBJ2-1; 7 nucleotides align to TRBD2. This CDR3 spans 15 amino acids. V lost 3 bases, J lost 0 bases, and 3 bases stayed unmatched. From germline, CDR1 is SGHRS and CDR2 YFSETQ. Full variable domain (rest looked up from reference TRBV5-1 and TRBJ2-1): KAGVTQTPRYLIKTRGQQVTLSCSPISGHRSVSWYQQTPGQGLQFLFEYFSETQRNKGNFPGRFSGRQFSNSRSEMNVSTLELGDSALYLCASSSRTSSYNEQFFGPGTRLTVL.

The V call is TRBV6-1, the J call TRBJ1-5, with D possibly matching TRBD1 (5 bases). The CDR3 runs to 14 residues. V was trimmed by 3 bases and J by 5 bases, leaving 11 bases between them. Germline V gene sequence: CDR1 MNHNS, CDR2 SASEGT. This CDR3 is CASSDRGGDQPQHF. The DNA of the CDR3 is TGTGCCAGCAGTGATCGGGGAGGGGATCAGCCCCAGCATTTT.

The rearrangement links TRBV19 to TRBJ2-2; no clear D gene. Per the germline V gene, CDR1 is LNHDA and CDR2 is SQIVND (reference sequence). This CDR3 region has 13 residues. With 7 bases removed from V and 1 base from J, the gap between germline ends came to 7 bases. The CDR3 coding sequence is TGTGCCAGTAACAGACAGAACACCGGGGAGCTGTTTTTT. Its protein is CASNRQNTGELFF. Complete variable domain (other parts from reference TRBV19 and TRBJ2-2): DGGITQSPKYLFRKEGQNVTLSCEQNLNHDAMYWYRQDPGQGLRLIYYSQIVNDFQKGDIAEGYSVSREKKESFPLTVTSAQKNPTAFYLCASNRQNTGELFFGEGSRLTVL.

The V gene is TRBV25-1, the J gene TRBJ1-2, with D uncertain. Germline CDR1 reads MGHDK; CDR2 reads SYGVNS. The CDR3 length is 13 residues. Trimming left V 1 base short and J 6 bases short, with 9 bases between. CDR3 residues: CASSESGRNGYTF. The CDR3 DNA reads as TGTGCCAGCAGTGAATCGGGTAGAAATGGCTACACCTTC.

The chain has TRBV6-4 and TRBJ1-2, with a weak D call TRBD1 (6 bases). The germline V gene encodes CDR1 MRHNA and CDR2 SNTAGT. CDR3 length: 15 residues. V was pared by 3 bases and J by 7 bases, with 18 bases between. CDR3 DNA: TGTGCCAGCAGTGAAGTCGGGGGGCTGGGGAGTGGCTACACCTTC. This sequence encodes CASSEVGGLGSGYTF.